This TCR beta chain emerged from a study of CD8+CD57+ T cells in acquired aplastic anemia. Template material for TCR beta VDJ and CDR3 profiling consisted of genomic DNA. TCRdb re-analysed the reads in MiXCR, keeping a single row per CDR3 protein. This table has 400,000 to 500,000 distinct CDR3 sequences, about two thirds appearing once. Germline CDR1 reads SQVTM; CDR2 reads ANQGSEA. V lost 6 bases and J lost 0, with 11 bases in between. This CDR3 has 13 amino acids. The sequenced sample was sorted CD4+, CD8+, or CD8+CD57+ T cells (not recorded which) from PBMCs. This TCR came from a human donor in good health, serving as a control. The rearrangement links TRBV29-1 to TRBJ1-1; D gene uncertain. In DNA form, the CDR3 reads TGCAGCGTCCGCAGCAACGTGAACACTGAAGCTTTCTTT. It specifies CSVRSNVNTEAFF.